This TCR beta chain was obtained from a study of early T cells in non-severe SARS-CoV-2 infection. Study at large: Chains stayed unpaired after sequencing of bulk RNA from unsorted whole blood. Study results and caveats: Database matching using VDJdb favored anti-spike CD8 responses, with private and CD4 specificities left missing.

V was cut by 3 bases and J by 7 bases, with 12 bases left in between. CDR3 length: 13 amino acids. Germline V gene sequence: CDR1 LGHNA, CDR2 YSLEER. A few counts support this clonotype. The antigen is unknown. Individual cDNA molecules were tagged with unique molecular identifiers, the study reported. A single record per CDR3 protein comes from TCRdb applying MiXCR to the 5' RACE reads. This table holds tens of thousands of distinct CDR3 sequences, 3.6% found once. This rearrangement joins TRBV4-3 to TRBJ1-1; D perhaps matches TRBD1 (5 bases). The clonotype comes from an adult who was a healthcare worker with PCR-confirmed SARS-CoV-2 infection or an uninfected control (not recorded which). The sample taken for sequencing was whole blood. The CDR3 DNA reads TGCGCCAGCAGCCAGAAGACAGTAGGTGAAGCTTTCTTT. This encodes CASSQKTVGEAFF.